Below, 24 T cell receptor beta chains from the same sample are listed, as sequenced in a study of blood T cell repertoires in COVID-19. Profiled with immunoSEQ multiplex PCR; TCRdb holds only in-frame clones, not every one. The table has over 250,000 clones, approximately 90% seen once; the top ten hold roughly 8.6%. Sequenced sample: PBMCs or T cells enriched from blood (not recorded which). These receptors came from a man aged 40-50 years who had recovered from COVID-19.

The V gene is TRBV7-9, the J gene TRBJ2-5; D is uncertain. CDR1 SEHNR and CDR2 FQNEAQ come from the germline V gene (reference sequence). Deletions cut 8 bases from V and 3 bases from J, with 16 bases between. The length of the CDR3 is 14 residues. This CDR3 reads CASVQFGRKETQYF. The DNA for the CDR3 is TGTGCCAGCGTTCAGTTTGGGCGCAAAGAGACCCAGTACTTC. Filled out from reference TRBV7-9 and TRBJ2-5, the complete variable domain reads DTGVSQNPRHKITKRGQNVTFRCDPISEHNRLYWYRQTLGQGPEFLTYFQNEAQLEKSRLLSDRFSAERPKGSFSTLEIQRTEQGDSAMYLCASVQFGRKETQYFGPGTRLLVL.

The V and J genes are TRBV19 and TRBJ2-1, with 7 bases lining up with TRBD2. The V gene end was trimmed by 3 bases and the J gene end by 0 bases; junction bases not matched to a gene: 5. CDR1 and CDR2 from the germline V gene are LNHDA and SQIVND (reference sequence). This CDR3 contains 16 residues. CDR3 sequence reads: CASSIRRELSYNEQFF. CDR3 DNA sequence: TGTGCCAGTAGTATTAGGCGGGAGCTCTCCTACAATGAGCAGTTCTTC.

The chain employs TRBV19 and TRBJ1-5; 12 bases agree with TRBD1. J gave up 6 bases and V 7 bases, and 7 bases lay outside the gene matches. The germline V gene encodes CDR1 LNHDA and CDR2 SQIVND (reference sequence). The CDR3 runs to 15 residues. Here the CDR3 DNA reads TGTGCCAGTAACACCGGGACAGGGGGCATTCAGCCCCAGCATTTT. Residues: CASNTGTGGIQPQHF. The variable domain in full, completed from reference TRBV19 and TRBJ1-5, reads DGGITQSPKYLFRKEGQNVTLSCEQNLNHDAMYWYRQDPGQGLRLIYYSQIVNDFQKGDIAEGYSVSREKKESFPLTVTSAQKNPTAFYLCASNTGTGGIQPQHFGDGTRLSIL.

The chain couples TRBV29-1 to TRBJ2-7; 9 bases map to TRBD1. This CDR3 contains 12 residues. Germline V gene data show CDR1 as SQVTM and CDR2 as ANQGSEA. The junction had 4 bases not matched to a gene; V was cut back by 7 bases and J by 3 bases. The DNA of the CDR3 is TGCAGCGCCTCGGGACAGGGCTACGAGCAGTACTTC. It codes for CSASGQGYEQYF.

CDR3 loop: CASSQGGGGTGELFF. CDR3 nucleotide sequence: TGTGCCAGCAGCCAAGGGGGGGGCGGCACCGGGGAGCTGTTTTTT. This rearrangement joins TRBV4-2 to TRBJ2-2; maybe TRBD2 (7 bases). The V end lost 1 base, the J end lost 4 bases, and 10 bases lay between the germline ends. CDR3 length equals 15 residues. Germline V gives CDR1 LGHNA, CDR2 YNFKEQ.

CDR3 bases: TGTGCCAGCTCCCGTGTGGCCAAAAACATTCAGTACTTC. Amino acids: CASSRVAKNIQYF. V usage is TRBV6-9 and J usage is TRBJ2-4; D gene unclear. Between the trimmed V and J ends, which lost 8 bases and 1 base, there was a span of 9 bases. This CDR3 spans 13 amino acids. The V gene's germline CDR1 is MNHGY and CDR2 SVAAGI.

The V gene is TRBV18, the J gene TRBJ1-1; 9 nucleotides match TRBD1. CDR3 length: 15 residues. Per germline, CDR1 KGHSH and CDR2 LQKENI. The J segment lost 3 bases and the V segment lost 5 bases, leaving 7 bases of the junction unmatched. The CDR3 here is CASSYTGGIYTEAFF. The CDR3 nucleotides are TGTGCCAGCTCATACACAGGGGGCATATACACTGAAGCTTTCTTT.

CDR3 sequence (DNA): TGCGCCAGCAGCTTGGGTGCCGGACAGGGCAAAACCTACGAGCAGTACTTC. This encodes CASSLGAGQGKTYEQYF. The chain joins TRBV5-1 to TRBJ2-7; 8 bases agree with TRBD1. Unmatched junction bases numbered 10, after V lost 0 bases and J lost 2 bases. The CDR3 has 17 amino acids. CDR1 and CDR2 (germline): SGHRS, YFSETQ.

This sequence joins TRBV5-1 and TRBJ2-2, with 13 nucleotides matching TRBD2. V dropped 0 bases and J dropped 4; count of bases not matched to a gene: 3. Germline V gene sequence: CDR1 SGHRS, CDR2 YFSETQ. The CDR3 has 17 residues. Here the CDR3 DNA reads TGCGCCAGCAGCTTGGGACTAGCGGGAGGCCCCACCGGGGAGCTGTTTTTT. Translating it yields CASSLGLAGGPTGELFF.

The rearrangement uses TRBV7-3 and TRBJ2-3, with 9 nucleotides matching TRBD1. V gave up 5 bases and J gave up 0 bases; unmatched junction bases: 3. This CDR3 has 15 amino acids. Germline V lookup: CDR1 SGHTA, CDR2 FQGTGA. This CDR3 reads CASSRGTGSTDTQYF. CDR3 DNA: TGTGCCAGCAGCCGCGGGACAGGGAGCACAGATACGCAGTATTTT.

The gene calls are TRBV3-1 (or the pseudogene TRBV3-2) and TRBJ2-1; TRBD1 is a possible D gene (5 bases). The CDR3 length is 16 residues. Germline V gene lookup returns CDR1 LGHDT and CDR2 YNNKEL (reference sequence). Between the trimmed V and J ends, which lost 1 base and 0 bases, there was a span of 10 bases. For the CDR3, the DNA is TGTGCCAGCAGCCAAGGACAGCGCAGCTCCTACAATGAGCAGTTCTTC. This translates into CASSQGQRSSYNEQFF.

The CDR3 here is CASRIGRDSDGGYTF. The DNA for the CDR3 is TGCGCCAGCAGGATTGGGCGGGACAGTGATGGTGGCTACACCTTC. This chain joins TRBV5-1 and TRBJ1-2; 7 bases match TRBD1. With V trimmed by 5 bases and J by 7 bases, 14 bases remained unmatched. Germline CDR1 is SGHRS and CDR2 is YFSETQ. The CDR3 is 15 amino acids. The complete variable domain, with remaining parts taken from reference TRBV5-1 and TRBJ1-2, reads KAGVTQTPRYLIKTRGQQVTLSCSPISGHRSVSWYQQTPGQGLQFLFEYFSETQRNKGNFPGRFSGRQFSNSRSEMNVSTLELGDSALYLCASRIGRDSDGGYTFGSGTRLTVV.

The chain recombines TRBV18 with TRBJ2-7; 7 bases line up with TRBD1. V dropped 4 bases and J dropped 4; count of bases not matched to a gene: 7. The CDR3 is 14 amino acids. Germline V CDR1 and CDR2: KGHSH, LQKENI. In nucleotides, the CDR3 is TGTGCCAGCTCACAGCTCGCAGGGGGTTACGAGCAGTACTTC. This gives the protein CASSQLAGGYEQYF.

V gene TRBV3-1 (or the pseudogene TRBV3-2) combines with J gene TRBJ2-7; no clear D gene. Germline V CDR1 and CDR2: LGHDT, YNNKEL (reference sequence). CDR3 size: 16 residues. V gave up 0 bases and J gave up 3 bases, with 15 bases separating them. CDR3 sequence: CASSQEWAGFNYEQYF. The DNA of the CDR3 is TGTGCCAGCAGCCAAGAGTGGGCAGGTTTCAACTACGAGCAGTACTTC.

The rearrangement uses TRBV28 and TRBJ2-1; D is ambiguous. CDR1 and CDR2 (germline): MDHEN, SYDVKM. Trimming took off 3 bases at V and 5 bases at J, with 20 bases between the two ends. CDR3 length: 17 amino acids. CDR3 nucleotide sequence: TGTGCCAGCAGTTTCCGTCAGGATGAAATGACCAACAATGAGCAGTTCTTC. Protein sequence: CASSFRQDEMTNNEQFF.

This chain links TRBV5-1 with TRBJ1-6, with 7 bases identical to TRBD1. CDR3 size: 14 residues. Trimming removed 3 bases from V and 6 bases from J; junction bases left unmatched: 3. Per germline, CDR1 SGHRS and CDR2 YFSETQ. This CDR3 reads CASSWTGGNSPLHF. CDR3 bases: TGCGCCAGCAGCTGGACAGGAGGTAATTCACCCCTCCACTTT.

In the case of this clone: A junction end diverges from the germline sequence, so it may reflect a read error. The chain combines TRBV27 with TRBJ1-2; D might be TRBD1 (5 bases). Germline-derived CDR1 and CDR2 are MNHEY and SMNVEV (reference sequence). The CDR3 is 14 residues long. The CDR3 protein is CASSPAGSKYGYTF. The CDR3, as DNA: TGTGCCAGCAGCCCTGCAGGGTCTAAATATGGCTACACCTTC.

The chain is built from TRBV5-8 and TRBJ1-1, with D maybe TRBD1 (6 bases). This CDR3 is built from 13 residues. CDR1 is SGHTS and CDR2 is YDEGEE in the germline V gene. V was cut by 4 bases and J by 10 bases, with 17 bases left in between. The CDR3, as DNA: TGTGCCAGCAGCCTCAGGGGCCCTCCGGTAGCTTTCTTT. Translating gives CASSLRGPPVAFF.

V usage is TRBV27 and J usage is TRBJ2-7; TRBD2 might be the D (6 bases). Germline V gives CDR1 MNHEY, CDR2 SMNVEV (reference sequence). Trimming took 6 bases from V and 0 from J, leaving 18 bases between them. The CDR3 runs to 16 residues. CDR3 region: CASSQRAGRSSYEQYF. The CDR3 nucleotides are TGTGCCAGCAGCCAGCGGGCGGGACGGAGCTCCTACGAGCAGTACTTC.

The chain links TRBV20-1 to TRBJ2-1; D remains ambiguous. Germline loops: CDR1 DFQATT, CDR2 SNEGSKA (reference sequence). CDR3 size: 10 residues. Deletions cut 3 bases from V and 6 bases from J, with 3 bases between. The CDR3 here is CSASFNEQFF. CDR3 DNA: TGCAGTGCTAGCTTCAATGAGCAGTTCTTC.

The V gene is TRBV4-2, the J gene TRBJ2-5; TRBD2 aligns across 10 bases. This CDR3 has 16 amino acids. Germline V gene lookup returns CDR1 LGHNA and CDR2 YNFKEQ. Trimming at V came to 0 bases and at J to 7 bases, leaving 8 bases not matched to a gene. CDR3 amino acids: CASSQEERGGRWTQYF. CDR3 DNA: TGTGCCAGCAGCCAAGAAGAGCGGGGGGGCCGGTGGACCCAGTACTTC.

This rearrangement joins TRBV6-5 to TRBJ2-1, with 7 nucleotides matching TRBD1. CDR3 length equals 16 residues. The germline V gene has CDR1 MNHEY and CDR2 SVGAGI. V was clipped by 4 bases and J by 4 bases; unmatched bases: 10. The CDR3 region is CASSFQRQGPYNEQFF. The CDR3 coding sequence is TGTGCCAGCAGTTTCCAGCGACAGGGACCGTACAATGAGCAGTTCTTC.

The rearrangement uses TRBV18 and TRBJ1-5, with 7 bases that match TRBD1. Losses at the gene ends were 4 bases for V and 4 bases for J; bases not matched to a gene: 7. The CDR3 spans 15 residues. Germline assignment: CDR1 KGHSH and CDR2 LQKENI. The DNA for the CDR3 is TGTGCCAGCTCACTAGTGAAACAGGGGAATCAGCCCCAGCATTTT. Its protein is CASSLVKQGNQPQHF.

The rearrangement joins TRBV20-1 to TRBJ1-6; possible D gene TRBD1, 6 bases. Germline assignment: CDR1 DFQATT and CDR2 SNEGSKA (reference sequence). There are 11 residues in the CDR3. In nucleotides, the CDR3 is TGCAGCTCAGGGGCTGGCTCACCCCTCCACTTT. Translation: CSSGAGSPLHF.